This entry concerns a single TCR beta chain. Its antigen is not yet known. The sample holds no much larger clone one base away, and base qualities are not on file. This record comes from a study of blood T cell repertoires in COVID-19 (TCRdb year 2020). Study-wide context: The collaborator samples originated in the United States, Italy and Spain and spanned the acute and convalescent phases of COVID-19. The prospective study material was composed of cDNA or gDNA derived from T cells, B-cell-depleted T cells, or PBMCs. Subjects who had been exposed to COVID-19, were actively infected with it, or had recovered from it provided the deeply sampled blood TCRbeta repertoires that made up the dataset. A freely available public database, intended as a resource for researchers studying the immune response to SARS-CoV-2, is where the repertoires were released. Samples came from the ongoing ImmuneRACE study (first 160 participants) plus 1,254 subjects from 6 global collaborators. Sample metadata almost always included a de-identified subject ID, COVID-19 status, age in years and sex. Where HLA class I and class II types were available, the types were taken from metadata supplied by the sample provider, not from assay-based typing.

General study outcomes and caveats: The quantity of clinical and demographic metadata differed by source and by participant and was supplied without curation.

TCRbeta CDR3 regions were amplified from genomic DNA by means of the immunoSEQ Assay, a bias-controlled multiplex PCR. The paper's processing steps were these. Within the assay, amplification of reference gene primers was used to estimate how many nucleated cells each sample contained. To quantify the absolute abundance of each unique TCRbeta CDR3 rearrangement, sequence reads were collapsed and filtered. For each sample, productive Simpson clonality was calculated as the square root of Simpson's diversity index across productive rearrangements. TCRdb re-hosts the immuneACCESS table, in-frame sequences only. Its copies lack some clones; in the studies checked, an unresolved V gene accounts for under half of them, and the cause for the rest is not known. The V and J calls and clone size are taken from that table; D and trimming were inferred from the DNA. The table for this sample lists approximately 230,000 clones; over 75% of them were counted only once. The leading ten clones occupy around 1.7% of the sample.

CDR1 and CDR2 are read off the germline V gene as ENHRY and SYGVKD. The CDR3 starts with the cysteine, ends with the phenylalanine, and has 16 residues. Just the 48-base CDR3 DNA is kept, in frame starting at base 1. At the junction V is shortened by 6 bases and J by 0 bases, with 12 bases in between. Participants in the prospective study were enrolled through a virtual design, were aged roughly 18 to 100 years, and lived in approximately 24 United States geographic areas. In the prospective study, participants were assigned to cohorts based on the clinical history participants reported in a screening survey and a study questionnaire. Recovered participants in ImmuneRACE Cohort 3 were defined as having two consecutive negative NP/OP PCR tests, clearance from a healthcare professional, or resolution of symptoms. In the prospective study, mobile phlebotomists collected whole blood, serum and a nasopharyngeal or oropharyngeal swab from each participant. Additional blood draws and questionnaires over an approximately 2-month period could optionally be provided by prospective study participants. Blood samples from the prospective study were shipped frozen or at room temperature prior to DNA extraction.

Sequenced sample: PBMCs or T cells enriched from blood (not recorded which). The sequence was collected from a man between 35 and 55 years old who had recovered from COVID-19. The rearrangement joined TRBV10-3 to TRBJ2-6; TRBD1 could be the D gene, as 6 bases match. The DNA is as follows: TGTGCCATCAGAAAAGGGACAAGCTCTGGGGCCAACGTCCTGACTTTC. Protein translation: CAIRKGTSSGANVLTF.